The 13 T cell receptor beta chains below were found in one sample sequenced in a study of low-dose radiotherapy and immunotherapy resistance in tumors. Alpha and beta chains were covered, as first-strand cDNA relied on TRAV- and TRBV-specific primers. Over approximately 20 PCR cycles, TCRs were amplified from a constant-region primer and V-primer adapter. Via MiXCR, TCRdb re-called the reads, giving one row per CDR3 protein. The data show 85,000 to 95,000 distinct CDR3 sequences, with around a fifth seen just once and roughly 13% held by the top ten. The time point denotes: after trial treatment. Treatment indicated: LDRT plus nivolumab, ipilimumab, low-dose cyclophosphamide and aspirin (RACIN trial). The starting material was PBMCs, obtained after low-dose radiotherapy plus immunotherapy. All receptors derive from a female donor with ovarian cancer.

A word on this clonotype: Just one base apart from a much larger clone, this may be a read error. This CDR3 is missing its conserved last phenylalanine or tryptophan, likely due to a read error. V and J are TRBV5-1 and TRBJ2-5, with 8 positions matching TRBD2. CDR3 size: 13 residues. From germline, CDR1 is SGHRS and CDR2 YFSETQ. V was clipped by 5 bases and J by 3 bases; unmatched bases: 3. CDR3 sequence: CASRGTSKETQYL. CDR3 bases: TGCGCCAGCAGGGGGACTAGTAAAGAGACCCAGTACCTC.

This clonotype has at least ten counts. The chain carries TRBV5-1 and TRBJ1-1; 9 nucleotides align to TRBD1. Trimming cost V 2 bases and J 1 base; bases outside gene matches: 6. CDR3 length equals 16 residues. CDR1 is SGHRS, CDR2 YFSETQ, per germline. The CDR3 DNA is TGCGCCAGCAGCTTTTTAGCGGGACAGGGGAACACTGAAGCTTTCTTT. Encoded protein: CASSFLAGQGNTEAFF.

This clonotype was found many times. The rearrangement joins TRBV20-1 to TRBJ1-2; a possible D gene is TRBD1 (5 bases). The CDR3 runs to 12 residues. The V end lost 5 bases, the J end lost 5 bases, and 12 bases lay between the germline ends. The germline gives CDR1 DFQATT, CDR2 SNEGSKA (reference sequence). This chain's CDR3 is CSASGHPYGYTF. CDR3 bases: TGCAGTGCTTCCGGACATCCTTATGGCTACACCTTC.

This clonotype has a handful of counts. The chain is built from TRBV18 and TRBJ1-5, with TRBD1 as a possible D gene (5 bases). V was shortened by 3 bases and J by 5 bases, with 14 bases between the two germline ends. The germline V gene encodes CDR1 KGHSH and CDR2 LQKENI. CDR3 size: 15 residues. CDR3 in amino acids: CASSPGGLPDQPQHF. The DNA for the CDR3 is TGTGCCAGCTCACCTGGGGGGTTACCGGATCAGCCCCAGCATTTT.

This clonotype has a count of ten or more. The chain combines TRBV4-3 with TRBJ2-5; a possible D gene is TRBD1 (6 bases). Germline loops: CDR1 LGHNA, CDR2 YSLEER. V was cut by 1 base and J by 3 bases, with 12 bases left in between. There are 15 residues in the CDR3. The CDR3 is CASSQAGAGEETQYF. DNA for the CDR3: TGCGCCAGCAGCCAAGCCGGGGCAGGGGAAGAGACCCAGTACTTC.

This clonotype has at least ten counts. The genes are TRBV4-1 and TRBJ1-1; D is ambiguous. This CDR3 is built from 14 residues. The ends were cut back, 5 bases at V and 5 bases at J, with 15 bases in the middle. Looked up from germline, CDR1 is MGHRA and CDR2 is YSYEKL. The CDR3 DNA is TGCGCCAGCAGCGGTCGGACGTCTGGGACTGAAGCTTTCTTT. Protein product: CASSGRTSGTEAFF.

This clonotype came up many times. The chain is built from TRBV27 and TRBJ1-2; no clear D gene. The length of the CDR3 is 13 residues. Looked up from germline, CDR1 is MNHEY and CDR2 is SMNVEV (reference sequence). Trimming pared 0 bases from V and 7 bases from J, leaving 9 bases between. CDR3 sequence: CASSLSWERGYTF. As DNA, the CDR3 is TGTGCCAGCAGTTTATCGTGGGAGCGTGGCTACACCTTC.

A note on this clonotype: It differs at one base from a far larger clone, so likely a read error. The rearrangement uses TRBV28 and TRBJ2-7; D remains unclear. With 5 bases removed from V and 7 bases from J, the gap between germline ends came to 15 bases. CDR1 is MDHEN and CDR2 is SYDVKM in the germline V gene. CDR3 length equals 13 residues. The CDR3 region is CASSPGSFNEQYF. In nucleotides, the CDR3 is TGTGCCAGCAGTCCCGGTAGTTTCAATGAGCAGTACTTC.

The rearrangement uses TRBV12-3 or TRBV12-4 and TRBJ1-2; D possibly corresponds to TRBD1 (5 bases). The CDR3 runs 14 residues. V lost 2 bases and J 7 bases, leaving 14 bases between the germline ends. CDR3 region: CASSLTGREAGYTF. In DNA form, the CDR3 reads TGTGCCAGCAGTTTAACGGGCAGGGAAGCTGGCTACACCTTC.

The CDR3: CASSESTGVYEQYF. CDR3 nucleotide sequence: TGTGCCAGCAGTGAATCGACAGGGGTCTACGAGCAGTACTTC. J is TRBJ2-7 and V is TRBV25-1; TRBD1 matches at 8 bases. The V gene's germline CDR1 is MGHDK and CDR2 SYGVNS. CDR3 size: 14 residues. V was clipped by 1 base and J by 3 bases; unmatched bases: 2.

This clonotype was seen ten or more times. This rearrangement joins TRBV10-2 to TRBJ2-7, with D possibly TRBD2 on 5 matching bases. In germline, CDR1 is WSHSY, CDR2 SAAADI. This CDR3 has 15 residues. The ends were cut back, 11 bases at V and 4 bases at J, with 24 bases in the middle. The CDR3 sequence is CAQSDHGIEVYEQYF. The CDR3 nucleotides read TGCGCCCAAAGTGATCACGGGATAGAGGTGTACGAGCAGTACTTC.

V is TRBV5-1 and J is TRBJ1-1, with D possibly matching TRBD1 (6 bases). Looked up from germline, CDR1 is SGHRS and CDR2 is YFSETQ. This CDR3 contains 17 residues. The ends were cut back, 4 bases at V and 8 bases at J, with 27 bases in the middle. This CDR3 reads CASSPGGAASWEPEAFF. CDR3 sequence (DNA): TGCGCCAGCAGCCCCGGGGGGGCCGCTTCGTGGGAGCCCGAAGCTTTCTTT.

In the case of this clonotype: A single base separates this from a much larger clone, so it may be a read error. This chain joins TRBV7-2 and TRBJ1-5; TRBD1 matches at 7 bases. Germline V CDR1 and CDR2: SGHTA, FQGNSA. The CDR3 is made up of 15 amino acids. The CDR3 DNA reads as TGTGCCAGCAGCCAGGGGGAGGGTAGCAATCAGCCCCAGCAATTT. Its protein is CASSQGEGSNQPQQF. Full variable domain (outside the CDR3, taken from reference TRBV7-2 and TRBJ1-5): GAGVSQSPSNKVTEKGKDVELRCDPISGHTALYWYRQSLGQGLEFLIYFQGNSAPDKSGLPSDRFSAERTGGSVSTLTIQRTQQEDSAVYLCASSQGEGSNQPQQFGDGTRLSIL.